These 14 T cell receptor beta chains share one sample of origin, sequenced in a study of a mutant IDH1 vaccine in newly diagnosed glioma. Produced via immunoSEQ multiplex PCR; TCRdb's table is partial and in-frame only. The data show some 54,000 clones, with roughly 90% seen just once and about 2.4% held by the top ten. Time point given: week 11, during vaccination. Each dose delivered 300 ug of mutant IDH1 20-mer peptide subcutaneously with imiquimod. Antigens of these TCRs are unknown. Specimen: PBMCs, collected from a glioma patient whose treatment included an IDH1 peptide vaccine. The receptor set was obtained from a man aged 45-60 years with glioma.

The chain joins TRBV28 to TRBJ1-1, with D tentatively TRBD1 (5 bases). The germline V gene has CDR1 MDHEN and CDR2 SYDVKM. Trimming removed 5 bases from V and 2 bases from J, with 12 bases in between. The CDR3 contains 14 residues. CDR3 loop: CASSPLDSNTEAFF. CDR3 bases: TGTGCCAGCAGTCCCCTTGACAGCAACACTGAAGCTTTCTTT.

The chain couples TRBV4-1 to TRBJ2-3; possibly TRBD2 for D (6 bases). Germline CDR1 reads MGHRA; CDR2 reads YSYEKL. V lost 2 bases, J lost 10 bases, and 16 bases lay in between. CDR3 length: 14 amino acids. This CDR3 is CASSQSPGGIPQYF. In DNA, the CDR3 is TGCGCCAGCAGCCAATCCCCCGGGGGTATCCCGCAGTATTTT.

The chain employs TRBV7-3 and TRBJ2-5, with D possibly being TRBD1 or TRBD2 (5 bases each). This CDR3 has 13 residues. Trimming shortened V by 4 bases and J by 5 bases, and 11 bases separated the two germline ends. The germline gives CDR1 SGHTA, CDR2 FQGTGA. The CDR3 sequence: CASSYKWGETQYF. The CDR3 DNA reads TGTGCCAGCAGCTACAAATGGGGGGAGACCCAGTACTTC.

V and J are TRBV5-5 and TRBJ1-1, with 10 bases lining up with TRBD1. V lost 4 bases to trimming and J lost 4 bases; unmatched junction nucleotides: 16. Germline loops: CDR1 SGHKS, CDR2 YYEKEE (reference sequence). The CDR3 has 18 residues. The CDR3 is CASSLRVPGTGVGTEAFF. CDR3 bases: TGTGCCAGCAGCCTTAGGGTTCCCGGGACAGGGGTCGGCACTGAAGCTTTCTTT.

A single count supports this clone. The chain has TRBV5-1 and TRBJ1-2; no firm D call. Between the trimmed V and J ends, which lost 3 bases and 4 bases, there was a span of 13 bases. Germline CDR1 is SGHRS and CDR2 is YFSETQ. The CDR3 spans 14 residues. Here the CDR3 reads CASSSSRPSYGYTF. The CDR3 nucleotides read TGCGCCAGCAGCTCATCCCGGCCGTCCTATGGCTACACCTTC. The whole variable domain, filled in from reference TRBV5-1 and TRBJ1-2, reads KAGVTQTPRYLIKTRGQQVTLSCSPISGHRSVSWYQQTPGQGLQFLFEYFSETQRNKGNFPGRFSGRQFSNSRSEMNVSTLELGDSALYLCASSSSRPSYGYTFGSGTRLTVV.

The chain carries TRBV12-5 and TRBJ2-2, with 8 nucleotides matching TRBD2. CDR3 length equals 17 residues. The J segment lost 4 bases and the V segment lost 8 bases, leaving 15 bases of the junction unmatched. CDR1 LGHNT and CDR2 FRNRAP come from the germline V gene. The CDR3 coding sequence is TGTGCTAGTCAGAATAGCGGGGCAACCGGGGGCACCGGGGAGCTGTTTTTT. Encoded protein: CASQNSGATGGTGELFF.

The chain is built from TRBV19 and TRBJ2-7, with D hard to call. Trimming removed 5 bases at V and 3 bases at J, with 5 bases between. Germline CDR1 and CDR2: LNHDA and SQIVND (reference sequence). The CDR3 has 11 residues. The CDR3 coding sequence is TGTGCCAGTAGTTTGGGCTACGAGCAGTACTTC. This translates into CASSLGYEQYF.

The rearrangement joins TRBV14 to TRBJ1-4, with TRBD1 matching over 7 bases. V lost 2 bases and J lost 7; bases outside the gene matches: 13. Germline CDR1 is SGHDN and CDR2 is FVKESK. The CDR3 totals 17 residues. The CDR3 loop is CASSQIWGTDGFEKLFF. In DNA, the CDR3 is TGTGCCAGCAGCCAAATTTGGGGGACAGATGGATTTGAAAAACTGTTTTTT.

The chain uses TRBV19 and TRBJ2-5; D gene unclear. This CDR3 comprises 13 residues. Trimming pared 2 bases from V and 5 bases from J, leaving 9 bases between. Germline V gene sequence: CDR1 LNHDA, CDR2 SQIVND (reference sequence). The CDR3 here is CASSILWRETQYF. The CDR3 bases are TGTGCCAGTAGTATATTGTGGCGGGAGACCCAGTACTTC. Combining the CDR3 with reference TRBV19 and TRBJ2-5 gives the whole variable domain DGGITQSPKYLFRKEGQNVTLSCEQNLNHDAMYWYRQDPGQGLRLIYYSQIVNDFQKGDIAEGYSVSREKKESFPLTVTSAQKNPTAFYLCASSILWRETQYFGPGTRLLVL.

The V gene is TRBV4-1, the J gene TRBJ1-2; D call uncertain. Germline assignment: CDR1 MGHRA and CDR2 YSYEKL. This CDR3 contains 16 residues. V gave up 0 bases and J gave up 0 bases, with 11 bases separating them. CDR3 in DNA: TGCGCCAGCAGCCAAGAACGGGTCGGAGCTAACTATGGCTACACCTTC. Translation: CASSQERVGANYGYTF.

This sequence joins TRBV10-1 and TRBJ2-1; TRBD1 might be the D (6 bases). From germline, CDR1 is WNHNN and CDR2 SYGVQD (reference sequence). This CDR3 contains 13 residues. Trimming cost V 2 bases and J 16 bases, with 18 bases left between them. The CDR3 is CASSETETGHHFF. For the CDR3, the DNA is TGCGCCAGCAGTGAGACAGAGACAGGCCACCATTTCTTC.

The genes are TRBV7-2 and TRBJ1-4, with 8 bases matching TRBD1. The length of the CDR3 is 16 residues. Germline CDR1 SGHTA, CDR2 FQGNSA. Germline trimming cut 0 bases from V and 7 bases from J; bases unmatched to any gene: 7. CDR3 sequence: CASSLAAGGAGEKLFF. Here the CDR3 DNA reads TGTGCCAGCAGCTTAGCGGCAGGGGGCGCGGGTGAAAAACTGTTTTTT. Looking up the rest from reference TRBV7-2 and TRBJ1-4 gives the full variable domain: GAGVSQSPSNKVTEKGKDVELRCDPISGHTALYWYRQSLGQGLEFLIYFQGNSAPDKSGLPSDRFSAERTGGSVSTLTIQRTQQEDSAVYLCASSLAAGGAGEKLFFGSGTQLSVL.

The genes are TRBV25-1 and TRBJ2-7; tentative D call: TRBD2 (7 bases). The germline V and J ends were trimmed by 6 bases and 2 bases, with 17 bases remaining between them. The CDR3 spans 15 residues. Germline V gene data show CDR1 as MGHDK and CDR2 as SYGVNS. The CDR3 loop is CASRKEGGYAYEQYF. CDR3 in DNA: TGTGCCAGCAGGAAGGAGGGGGGGTACGCCTACGAGCAGTACTTC.

The chain couples TRBV4-3 to TRBJ2-1; 9 bases map to TRBD1. The germline CDR1 and CDR2 sequences are LGHNA and YSLEER. The trim removed 0 bases at V and 5 bases at J, leaving 5 bases unmatched. The CDR3 has 16 amino acids. In DNA, the CDR3 is TGCGCCAGCAGCCAAGACGGGACAGGGAGTAACAATGAGCAGTTCTTC. It translates to CASSQDGTGSNNEQFF.